Shown below are 8 T cell receptor beta chains from a single sample sequenced in a study of T cell changes during pregnancy in multiple sclerosis (dated by TCRdb to between 2019 and 2020). The library was obtained by the immunoSEQ multiplex PCR assay. Not all clones reach the TCRdb copy of this immuneACCESS table, which keeps in-frame sequences only. Checked studies attribute under half of the gap to unresolved V genes and leave the rest unexplained. For this sample the table gives roughly 100,000 clones, of which about 91% were detected only once. 0.8% to 1% of the sample is held by the ten biggest clonotypes. Material: peripheral blood, obtained after pregnancy. Receptors were obtained from a female donor with multiple sclerosis, enrolled in a pregnancy study.

This clone was counted between two and nine times. The V gene is TRBV7-3, the J gene TRBJ1-1; unclear D gene. With 5 bases removed from V and 2 bases from J, the gap between germline ends came to 9 bases. Germline assignment: CDR1 SGHTA and CDR2 FQGTGA. The CDR3 is made up of 13 amino acids. CDR3 sequence: CASSKDFNTEAFF. The CDR3 DNA reads TGTGCCAGCAGCAAGGACTTTAACACTGAAGCTTTCTTT.

The chain joins TRBV7-8 to TRBJ2-1, with D perhaps matching TRBD1 (6 bases). From germline, CDR1 is SGHVS and CDR2 FQNEAQ. V was shortened by 5 bases and J by 4 bases, with 15 bases between the two germline ends. This CDR3 is 15 amino acids long. The CDR3 DNA reads TGTGCCAGCAGCCCCCGGATCGGACAGTACAATGAGCAGTTCTTC. It yields the protein CASSPRIGQYNEQFF. The variable domain in full, with the rest retrieved from reference TRBV7-8 and TRBJ2-1, is GAGVSQSPRYKVAKRGQDVALRCDPISGHVSLFWYQQALGQGPEFLTYFQNEAQLDKSGLPSDRFFAERPEGSVSTLKIQRTQQEDSAVYLCASSPRIGQYNEQFFGPGTRLTVL.

J is TRBJ2-1 and V is TRBV29-1; no clear D gene. This CDR3 spans 11 amino acids. V was cut by 6 bases and J by 3 bases, with 6 bases left in between. Germline V lookup: CDR1 SQVTM, CDR2 ANQGSEA. CDR3 nucleotides: TGCAGCGTCGAATACTACAATGAGCAGTTCTTC. Its protein is CSVEYYNEQFF.

The chain recombines TRBV9 with TRBJ2-3; 8 positions match TRBD1. After removal of 4 bases from V and 6 bases from J, the junction contained 16 bases not matched to a gene. The CDR3 spans 17 residues. Germline V gene lookup returns CDR1 SGDLS and CDR2 YYNGEE. CDR3 sequence reads: CASSLETGGRIFDTQYF. The CDR3 DNA sequence: TGTGCCAGCAGCCTCGAAACAGGGGGTAGGATCTTCGATACGCAGTATTTT.

To note about this clone: At one end the junction does not follow the germline gene, possibly because of a read error. The chain joins TRBV4-2 to TRBJ2-2, with D possibly TRBD2 on 5 matching bases. The germline V gene has CDR1 LGHNA and CDR2 YNFKEQ. The CDR3 is 15 residues long. CDR3 coding DNA: TGTGCCAGCAGCGAAGAGGGCAGAAACACCGGGGAGCTGTTTTTT. The encoded protein is CASSEEGRNTGELFF.

This chain links TRBV29-1 with TRBJ2-6; TRBD1 matches at 7 bases. Unmatched junction bases numbered 3, after V lost 6 bases and J lost 1 base. CDR3 length: 14 amino acids. Germline CDR1 is SQVTM and CDR2 is ANQGSEA. The CDR3 nucleotides read TGCAGCGTCCCACAGGGGTCTGGGGCCAACGTCCTGACTTTC. Translated, it gives CSVPQGSGANVLTF. Combining the CDR3 with reference TRBV29-1 and TRBJ2-6 gives the whole variable domain SAVISQKPSRDICQRGTSLTIQCQVDSQVTMMFWYRQQPGQSLTLIATANQGSEATYESGFVIDKFPISRPNLTFSTLTVSNMSPEDSSIYLCSVPQGSGANVLTFGAGSRLTVL.

The chain employs TRBV4-3 and TRBJ2-6; a weak D match, TRBD1 (5 bases). Germline CDR1 and CDR2: LGHNA and YSLEER. V lost 1 base to trimming and J lost 0 bases, with 10 bases between them. The CDR3 runs 17 residues. CDR3 region: CASSQADSHSGANVLTF. CDR3 sequence (DNA): TGCGCCAGCAGCCAAGCCGACAGCCACTCTGGGGCCAACGTCCTGACTTTC.

This chain links TRBV6-5 with TRBJ1-6; TRBD1 aligns across 8 bases. Per germline, CDR1 MNHEY and CDR2 SVGAGI. CDR3 size: 13 residues. Trimming at V came to 2 bases and at J to 10 bases, leaving 1 base not matched to a gene. CDR3 coding DNA: TGTGCCAGCAGTTACGGACAGGGCTCACCCCTCCACTTT. Translating gives CASSYGQGSPLHF.